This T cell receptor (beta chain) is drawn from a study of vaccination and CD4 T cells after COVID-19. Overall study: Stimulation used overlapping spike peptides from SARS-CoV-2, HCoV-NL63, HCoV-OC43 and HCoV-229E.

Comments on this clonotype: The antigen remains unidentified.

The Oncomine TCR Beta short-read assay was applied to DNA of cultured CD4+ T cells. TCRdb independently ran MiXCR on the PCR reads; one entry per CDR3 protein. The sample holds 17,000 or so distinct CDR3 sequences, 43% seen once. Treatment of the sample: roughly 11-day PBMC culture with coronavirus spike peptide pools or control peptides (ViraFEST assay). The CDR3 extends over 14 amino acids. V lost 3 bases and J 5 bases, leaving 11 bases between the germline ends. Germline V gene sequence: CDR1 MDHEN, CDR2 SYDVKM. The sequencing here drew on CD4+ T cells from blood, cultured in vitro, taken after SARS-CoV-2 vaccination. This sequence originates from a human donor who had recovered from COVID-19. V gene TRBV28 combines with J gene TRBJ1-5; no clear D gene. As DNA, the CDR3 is TGTGCCAGCAGTTTCCCAGAGTCCTATCAGCCCCAGCATTTT. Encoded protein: CASSFPESYQPQHF.